Each of the 22 T cell receptor beta chains below was sequenced from the same sample in a study of cytomegalovirus exposure and HLA in healthy donors. Primers included in the PCR were 60 Vbeta and 13 Jbeta primers. Assay: immunoSEQ multiplex PCR; the TCRdb copy retains only in-frame clones and omits some. The sample carries 180,000 or so clones, around nine tenths recorded once. Material: PBMCs. The receptors here all came from a woman in her thirties in good health and CMV-seronegative.

The V gene is TRBV5-1, the J gene TRBJ1-2, with a weak D call TRBD1 (5 bases). Germline values: CDR1 SGHRS, CDR2 YFSETQ. The CDR3 runs to 14 residues. Deletions cut 4 bases from V and 1 base from J, with 11 bases between. The CDR3 spells CASSPSTDNYGYTF. DNA of the CDR3: TGCGCCAGCAGCCCCTCGACAGATAACTATGGCTACACCTTC.

This chain uses TRBV6-1 with TRBJ1-6; 10 bases align to TRBD1. CDR1 and CDR2 from the germline V gene are MNHNS and SASEGT. V shed 7 bases and J 10 bases; nucleotides not matched to a gene: 10. The CDR3 length is 15 residues. The CDR3 spells CASTPGTGVRSPLHF. CDR3 in DNA: TGTGCCAGCACCCCCGGGACAGGGGTACGGTCACCCCTCCACTTT.

The V and J genes are TRBV4-1 and TRBJ2-5; maybe TRBD2 (6 bases). The CDR3 is 15 residues long. CDR1 and CDR2 from the germline V gene are MGHRA and YSYEKL. Trimming pared 4 bases from V and 4 bases from J, leaving 16 bases between. The CDR3 reads CASSLDGGEGETQYF. The CDR3 DNA is TGCGCCAGCAGCCTGGACGGCGGGGAAGGAGAGACCCAGTACTTC.

The chain couples TRBV11-2 to TRBJ2-7; the D gene is possibly TRBD2 (5 bases). Germline CDR1 and CDR2: SGHAT and FQNNGV. This CDR3 region has 13 residues. Trimming took 1 base from V and 2 from J, leaving 6 bases between them. This CDR3 reads CASSLAGTYEQYF. DNA for the CDR3: TGTGCCAGCAGCTTAGCCGGGACCTACGAGCAGTACTTC.

The rearrangement uses TRBV7-2 and TRBJ2-5; tentative D call: TRBD2 (6 bases). V lost 6 bases, J lost 2 bases, and 13 bases lay in between. This CDR3 has 14 residues. Germline CDR1 SGHTA, CDR2 FQGNSA. For the CDR3, the DNA is TGTGCCAGCAGTCCCTTTGGGACTCAAGAGACCCAGTACTTC. Translation: CASSPFGTQETQYF. The whole variable domain, filled in from reference TRBV7-2 and TRBJ2-5, reads GAGVSQSPSNKVTEKGKDVELRCDPISGHTALYWYRQSLGQGLEFLIYFQGNSAPDKSGLPSDRFSAERTGGSVSTLTIQRTQQEDSAVYLCASSPFGTQETQYFGPGTRLLVL.

The rearrangement uses TRBV25-1 and TRBJ2-3, with 10 bases aligning to TRBD2. Unmatched junction bases numbered 6, after V lost 3 bases and J lost 6 bases. Germline CDR1 and CDR2: MGHDK and SYGVNS. CDR3 size: 15 residues. In nucleotides, the CDR3 is TGTGCCAGCAGTGATCCTAGGACTAGCGGCGATACGCAGTATTTT. This gives the protein CASSDPRTSGDTQYF.

This clone occurred a few times. The CDR3 nucleotides read TGTGCCAGCAGCACCGACAGGGGGCCGGAGACCCAGTACTTC. This sequence encodes CASSTDRGPETQYF. The chain uses TRBV11-3 and TRBJ2-5; TRBD1 aligns across 10 bases. Germline CDR1 SGHNT, CDR2 YENEEA. This CDR3 spans 14 amino acids. V was clipped by 5 bases and J by 5 bases; unmatched bases: 5.

The chain's CDR3 is CASYTGDGDTGELFF. The CDR3 coding sequence is TGTGCCAGTTATACAGGGGATGGCGACACCGGGGAGCTGTTTTTT. This chain uses TRBV19 with TRBJ2-2, with TRBD1 matching 7 bases. V shed 8 bases and J 3 bases; nucleotides not matched to a gene: 9. Germline values: CDR1 LNHDA, CDR2 SQIVND (reference sequence). This CDR3 is 15 amino acids long.

This clone was seen once. The chain combines TRBV5-1 with TRBJ2-7; 15 positions match TRBD2. The CDR3 runs 16 residues. V shed 0 bases and J 4 bases; nucleotides not matched to a gene: 2. The germline V gene encodes CDR1 SGHRS and CDR2 YFSETQ. In nucleotides, the CDR3 is TGCGCCAGCAGCTTGGGAGGGACTAGCGGGAGGTACGAGCAGTACTTC. Its protein is CASSLGGTSGRYEQYF.

The rearrangement uses TRBV2 and TRBJ2-5, with TRBD2 matching 7 bases. The V and J ends lost 4 bases and 4 bases, in that order; junction bases with no gene match: 9. Germline V gene lookup returns CDR1 SNHLY and CDR2 FYNNEI. The CDR3 is made up of 15 amino acids. CDR3 residues: CASSVSLGGRETQYF. The CDR3 DNA sequence: TGTGCCAGCAGTGTTTCCCTGGGAGGGAGAGAGACCCAGTACTTC.

The rearrangement uses TRBV10-3 and TRBJ2-7; TRBD1 aligns across 7 bases. V shed 8 bases, J shed 0 bases, and the junction held 10 bases outside the gene matches. The CDR3 sequence is 15 residues long. CDR1 is ENHRY and CDR2 is SYGVKD in the germline V gene. The CDR3 DNA is TGTGCCATCGGATCAGACAGGGCTAGCTCCTACGAGCAGTACTTC. Encoded protein: CAIGSDRASSYEQYF.

As for this clone: One end of the junction fails to match germline, which may point to a read error. J is TRBJ2-2 and V is TRBV7-7; 8 nucleotides line up with TRBD1. Germline CDR1 reads SSHAT; CDR2 reads FNYEAQ (reference sequence). This CDR3 has 16 amino acids. The CDR3 reads CASSFGQGGNTGELFF. CDR3 bases: TGTGCTAGCAGCTTCGGACAGGGAGGCAACACCGGGGAGCTGTTTTTT.

This clone appeared a single time. The chain has TRBV11-2 and TRBJ2-3; 8 bases align to TRBD2. This CDR3 spans 15 amino acids. V lost 3 bases to trimming and J lost 4 bases; unmatched junction nucleotides: 6. Germline loops: CDR1 SGHAT, CDR2 FQNNGV. CDR3 bases: TGTGCCAGCAGCTTGCGGGGGGCCCTCGCAGATACGCAGTATTTT. It specifies CASSLRGALADTQYF.

This chain uses TRBV27 with TRBJ2-1, with D tentatively TRBD1 (6 bases). The germline gives CDR1 MNHEY, CDR2 SMNVEV (reference sequence). The CDR3 runs 13 residues. V lost 3 bases to trimming and J lost 7 bases, with 10 bases between them. This CDR3 reads CASSFLQGNEQFF. DNA for the CDR3: TGTGCCAGCAGTTTCCTACAGGGTAATGAGCAGTTCTTC.

V and J are TRBV25-1 and TRBJ1-5; 7 bases are a match to TRBD1. The CDR3 consists of 17 residues. Germline CDR1 is MGHDK and CDR2 is SYGVNS. V dropped 1 base and J dropped 6; count of bases not matched to a gene: 12. DNA for the CDR3: TGTGCCAGCAGTGAATCTACCGGGACAGTAGGCGGTCAGCCCCAGCATTTT. Amino acid sequence: CASSESTGTVGGQPQHF.

The CDR3 loop is CASSWRTGRGFTEAFF. The DNA of the CDR3 is TGCGCCAGCAGCTGGCGGACAGGGCGGGGATTCACTGAAGCTTTCTTT. The genes are TRBV5-1 and TRBJ1-1, with 8 bases matching TRBD1. CDR3 length equals 16 residues. The V and J ends lost 3 bases and 4 bases, in that order; junction bases with no gene match: 11. Germline lookup yields CDR1 SGHRS and CDR2 YFSETQ.

Here the CDR3 reads CASSLLIDTQYF. DNA for the CDR3: TGTGCCAGCAGCTTGTTAATTGATACGCAGTATTTT. V and J are TRBV11-2 and TRBJ2-3; no clear D. The CDR3 has 12 residues. Trimming cost V 3 bases and J 6 bases, with 7 bases left between them. In germline, CDR1 is SGHAT, CDR2 FQNNGV.

This clone was picked up one time. The chain uses TRBV7-9 and TRBJ2-7; TRBD1 matches 12 bases. Unmatched junction bases numbered 6, after V lost 2 bases and J lost 7 bases. The CDR3 is 15 residues long. CDR1 and CDR2 (germline): SEHNR, FQNEAQ (reference sequence). CDR3 coding DNA: TGTGCCAGCAGCTTATTGGGACAGGGGGCAGGGGAGCAGTACTTC. It encodes CASSLLGQGAGEQYF.

In its sample, this clone was seen a few times. The V call is TRBV4-1, the J call TRBJ1-1; possibly TRBD1 for D (6 bases). This CDR3 has 16 amino acids. Looked up from germline, CDR1 is MGHRA and CDR2 is YSYEKL. V lost 1 base, J lost 3 bases, and 15 bases lay in between. The CDR3 region is CASSQGNRVGDTEAFF. CDR3 DNA: TGCGCCAGCAGCCAAGGTAACAGGGTAGGGGACACTGAAGCTTTCTTT.

This clone has a handful of counts. The chain recombines TRBV28 with TRBJ2-7; D possibly corresponds to TRBD2 (6 bases). In germline, CDR1 is MDHEN, CDR2 SYDVKM. V lost 8 bases, J lost 3 bases, and 23 bases lay in between. CDR3 length: 16 residues. The CDR3 region is CASVGPGGPGLYEQYF. In DNA form, the CDR3 reads TGTGCCAGCGTCGGACCCGGAGGGCCTGGACTCTACGAGCAGTACTTC. Full variable domain (rest looked up from reference TRBV28 and TRBJ2-7): DVKVTQSSRYLVKRTGEKVFLECVQDMDHENMFWYRQDPGLGLRLIYFSYDVKMKEKGDIPEGYSVSREKKERFSLILESASTNQTSMYLCASVGPGGPGLYEQYFGPGTRLTVT.

The V call is TRBV25-1, the J call TRBJ2-7, with a weak D call TRBD1 (5 bases). The CDR3 covers 15 residues. Trimming stripped 0 bases from V and 5 bases from J, with 14 bases between. Germline V CDR1 and CDR2: MGHDK, SYGVNS. The CDR3: CASSEYARVANEQYF. The CDR3 DNA reads TGTGCCAGCAGTGAATATGCCAGGGTTGCGAACGAGCAGTACTTC.

A single count supports this clone. The chain employs TRBV29-1 and TRBJ1-4, with TRBD1 as a possible D gene (6 bases). The ends were cut back, 6 bases at V and 14 bases at J, with 25 bases in the middle. Germline lookup yields CDR1 SQVTM and CDR2 ANQGSEA. The CDR3 has 14 amino acids. In DNA form, the CDR3 reads TGCAGCGTCTCCATGGCCAGGGGATTAGGTGGGCTGTTTTTT. Amino acid sequence: CSVSMARGLGGLFF.